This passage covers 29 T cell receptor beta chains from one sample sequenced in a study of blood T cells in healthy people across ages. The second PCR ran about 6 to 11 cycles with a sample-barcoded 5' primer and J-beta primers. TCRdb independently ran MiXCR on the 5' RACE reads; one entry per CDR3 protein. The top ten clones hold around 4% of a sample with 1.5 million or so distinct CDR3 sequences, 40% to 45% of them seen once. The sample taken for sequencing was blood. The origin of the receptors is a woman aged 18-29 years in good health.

As DNA, the CDR3 is TGTGCCAGCAGACAAGGGACGCTAAGCTCCTACGAGCAGTACTTC. Its protein product is CASRQGTLSSYEQYF. The chain recombines TRBV6-2 or TRBV6-3 with TRBJ2-7; either TRBD1 or TRBD2 may supply D (5 bases each). Deletions cut 6 bases from V and 0 bases from J, with 15 bases between. The germline gives CDR1 MNHEY, CDR2 SVGEGT. The CDR3 runs to 15 residues.

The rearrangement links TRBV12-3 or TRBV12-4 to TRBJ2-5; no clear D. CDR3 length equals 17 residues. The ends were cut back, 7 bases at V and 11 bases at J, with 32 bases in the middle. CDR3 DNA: TGTGCCAGCACCCCGGCTACGATTGGGGATTCCTACAATGAGCAGTACTTC. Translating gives CASTPATIGDSYNEQYF.

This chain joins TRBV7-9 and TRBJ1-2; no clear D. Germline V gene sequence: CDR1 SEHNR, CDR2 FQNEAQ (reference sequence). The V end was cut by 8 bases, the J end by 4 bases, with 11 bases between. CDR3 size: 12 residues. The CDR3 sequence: CASAAGGYGYTF. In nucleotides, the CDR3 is TGTGCCAGCGCCGCGGGCGGCTATGGCTACACCTTC. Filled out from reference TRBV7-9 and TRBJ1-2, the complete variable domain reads DTGVSQNPRHKITKRGQNVTFRCDPISEHNRLYWYRQTLGQGPEFLTYFQNEAQLEKSRLLSDRFSAERPKGSFSTLEIQRTEQGDSAMYLCASAAGGYGYTFGSGTRLTVV.

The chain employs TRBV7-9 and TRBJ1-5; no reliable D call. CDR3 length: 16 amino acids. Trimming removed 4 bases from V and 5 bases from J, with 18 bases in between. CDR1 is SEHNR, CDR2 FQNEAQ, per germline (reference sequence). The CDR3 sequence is CASSSLGPGGYQPQHF. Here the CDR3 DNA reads TGTGCCAGCAGCTCACTCGGCCCGGGCGGGTATCAGCCCCAGCATTTT.

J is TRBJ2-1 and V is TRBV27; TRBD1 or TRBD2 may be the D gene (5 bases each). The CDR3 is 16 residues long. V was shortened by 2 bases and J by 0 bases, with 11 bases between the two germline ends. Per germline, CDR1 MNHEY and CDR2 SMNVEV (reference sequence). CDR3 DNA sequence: TGTGCCAGCAGTTTACGGGGCCCCCCCTCCTACAATGAGCAGTTCTTC. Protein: CASSLRGPPSYNEQFF.

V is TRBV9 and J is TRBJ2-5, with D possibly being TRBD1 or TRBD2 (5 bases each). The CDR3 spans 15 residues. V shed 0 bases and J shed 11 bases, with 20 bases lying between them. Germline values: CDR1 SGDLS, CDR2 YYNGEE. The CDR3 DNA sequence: TGTGCCAGCAGCGTAGGGGATGGGACCTACAATGAGCAGTACTTC. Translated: CASSVGDGTYNEQYF.

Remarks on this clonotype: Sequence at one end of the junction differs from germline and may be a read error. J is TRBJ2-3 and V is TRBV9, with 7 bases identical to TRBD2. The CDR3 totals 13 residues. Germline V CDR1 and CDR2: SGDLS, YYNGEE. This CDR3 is CATSGGSSDTQYF. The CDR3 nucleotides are TGTGCCACCAGCGGCGGGAGTTCAGATACGCAGTATTTT. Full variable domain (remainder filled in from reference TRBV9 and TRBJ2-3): DSGVTQTPKHLITATGQRVTLRCSPRSGDLSVYWYQQSLDQGLQFLIQYYNGEERAKGNILERFSAQQFPDLHSELNLSSLELGDSALYFCATSGGSSDTQYFGPGTRLTVL.

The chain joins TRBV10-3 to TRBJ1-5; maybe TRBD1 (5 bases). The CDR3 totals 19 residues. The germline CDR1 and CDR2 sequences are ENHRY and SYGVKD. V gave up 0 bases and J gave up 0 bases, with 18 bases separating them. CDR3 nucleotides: TGTGCCATCAGTGAGTCGTGGGGGTCCCTTGTGGATAGCAATCAGCCCCAGCATTTT. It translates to CAISESWGSLVDSNQPQHF.

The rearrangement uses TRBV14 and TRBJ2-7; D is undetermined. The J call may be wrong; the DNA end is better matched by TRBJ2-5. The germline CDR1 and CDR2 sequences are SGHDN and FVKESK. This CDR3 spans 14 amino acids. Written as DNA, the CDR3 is TGTGCCAGCAGCCAAGTTAGAGGCAAAGAGACCCAGTACTTC. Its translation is CASSQVRGKETQYF.

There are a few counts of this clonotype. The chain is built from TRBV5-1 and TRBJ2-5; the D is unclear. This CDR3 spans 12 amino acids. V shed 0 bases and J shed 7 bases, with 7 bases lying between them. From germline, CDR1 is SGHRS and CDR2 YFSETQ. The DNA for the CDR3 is TGCGCCAGCAGCTTGGTTGAAGGGACCCAGTACTTC. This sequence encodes CASSLVEGTQYF.

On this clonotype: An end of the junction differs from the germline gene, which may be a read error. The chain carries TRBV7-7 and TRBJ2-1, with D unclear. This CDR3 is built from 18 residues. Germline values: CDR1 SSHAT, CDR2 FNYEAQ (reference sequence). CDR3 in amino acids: CASSLIRAAWSSYNEQFF. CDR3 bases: TGTGCTAGCAGCTTAATTAGGGCGGCCTGGAGCTCCTACAACGAGCAGTTCTTC.

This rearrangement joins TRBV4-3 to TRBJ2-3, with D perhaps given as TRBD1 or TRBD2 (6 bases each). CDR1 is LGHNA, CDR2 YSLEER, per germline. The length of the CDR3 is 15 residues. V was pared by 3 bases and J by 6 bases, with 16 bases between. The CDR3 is CASSHRTLGGDTQYF. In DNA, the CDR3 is TGCGCCAGCAGCCACCGCACCTTAGGGGGGGATACGCAGTATTTT.

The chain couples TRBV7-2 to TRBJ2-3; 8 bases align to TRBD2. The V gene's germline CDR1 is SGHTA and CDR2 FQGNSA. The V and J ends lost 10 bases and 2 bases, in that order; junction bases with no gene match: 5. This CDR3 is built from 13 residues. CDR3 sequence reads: CAIRLANTDTQYF. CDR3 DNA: TGTGCCATCAGACTAGCGAACACAGATACGCAGTATTTT.

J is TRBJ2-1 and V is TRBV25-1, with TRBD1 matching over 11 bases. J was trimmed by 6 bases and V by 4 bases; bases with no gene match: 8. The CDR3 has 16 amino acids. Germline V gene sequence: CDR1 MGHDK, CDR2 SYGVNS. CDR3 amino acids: CASSARGTGGGNEQFF. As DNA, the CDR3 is TGTGCCAGCAGTGCCCGCGGGACAGGGGGTGGCAATGAGCAGTTCTTC.

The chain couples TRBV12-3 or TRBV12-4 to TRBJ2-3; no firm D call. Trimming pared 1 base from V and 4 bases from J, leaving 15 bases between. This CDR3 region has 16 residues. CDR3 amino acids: CASSLGRRSTPDTQYF. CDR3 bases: TGTGCCAGCAGTTTAGGGCGGAGAAGCACACCAGATACGCAGTATTTT.

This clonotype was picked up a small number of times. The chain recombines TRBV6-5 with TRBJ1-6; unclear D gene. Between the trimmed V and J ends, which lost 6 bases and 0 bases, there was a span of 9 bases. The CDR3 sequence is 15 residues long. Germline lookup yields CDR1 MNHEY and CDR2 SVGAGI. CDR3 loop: CASRKRSSYNSPLHF. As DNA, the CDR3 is TGTGCCAGCAGAAAAAGGAGCTCCTATAATTCACCCCTCCACTTT.

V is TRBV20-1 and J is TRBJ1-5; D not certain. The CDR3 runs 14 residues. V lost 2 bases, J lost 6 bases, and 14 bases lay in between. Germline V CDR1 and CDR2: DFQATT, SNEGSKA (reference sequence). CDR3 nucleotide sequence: TGCAGTGCTAGAAGAGGTGGGTGGGGTCAGCCCCAGCATTTT. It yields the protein CSARRGGWGQPQHF.

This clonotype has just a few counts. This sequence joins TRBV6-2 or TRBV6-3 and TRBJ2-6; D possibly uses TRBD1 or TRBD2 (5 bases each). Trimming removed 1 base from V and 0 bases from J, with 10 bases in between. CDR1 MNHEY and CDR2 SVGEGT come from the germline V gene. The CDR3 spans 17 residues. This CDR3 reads CASSYWQGPSGANVLTF. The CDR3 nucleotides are TGTGCCAGCAGTTACTGGCAGGGACCCTCTGGGGCCAACGTCCTGACTTTC.

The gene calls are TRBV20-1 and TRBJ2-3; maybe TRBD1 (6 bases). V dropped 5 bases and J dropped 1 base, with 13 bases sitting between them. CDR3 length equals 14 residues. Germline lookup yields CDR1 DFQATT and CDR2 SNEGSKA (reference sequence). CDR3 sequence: CSAAGVVGTDTQYF. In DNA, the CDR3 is TGCAGTGCTGCAGGGGTCGTCGGCACAGATACGCAGTATTTT.

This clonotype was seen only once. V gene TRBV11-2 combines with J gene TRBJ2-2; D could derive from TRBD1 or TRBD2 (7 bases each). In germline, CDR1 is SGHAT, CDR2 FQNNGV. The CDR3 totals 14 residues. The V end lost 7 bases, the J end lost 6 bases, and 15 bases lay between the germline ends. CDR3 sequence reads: CASTKTGRAGELFF. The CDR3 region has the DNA TGTGCCAGCACGAAGACAGGGAGGGCCGGGGAGCTGTTTTTT.

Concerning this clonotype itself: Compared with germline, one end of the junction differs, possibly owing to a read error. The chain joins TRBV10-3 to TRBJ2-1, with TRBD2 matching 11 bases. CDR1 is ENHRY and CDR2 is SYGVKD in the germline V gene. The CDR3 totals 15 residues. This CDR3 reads CAVSQLAGVSNEQFF. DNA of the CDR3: TGTGCCGTCAGCCAACTAGCGGGAGTAAGCAATGAGCAGTTCTTC.

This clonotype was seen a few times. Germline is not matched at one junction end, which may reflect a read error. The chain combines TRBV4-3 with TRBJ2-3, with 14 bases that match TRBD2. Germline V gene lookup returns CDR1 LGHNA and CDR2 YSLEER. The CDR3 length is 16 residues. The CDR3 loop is CASSHRLAGGADAQYF. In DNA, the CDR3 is TGCGCCAGCAGCCACCGACTAGCGGGGGGGGCAGATGCGCAGTATTTT.

This CDR3 reads CSARAAEPSGANVLTF. Written as DNA, the CDR3 is TGCAGTGCTAGGGCCGCCGAGCCTTCTGGGGCCAACGTCCTGACTTTC. The V and J genes are TRBV20-1 and TRBJ2-6, with D hard to call. V lost 3 bases and J 1 base, leaving 13 bases between the germline ends. The CDR3 is 16 residues long. CDR1 and CDR2 from the germline V gene are DFQATT and SNEGSKA (reference sequence).

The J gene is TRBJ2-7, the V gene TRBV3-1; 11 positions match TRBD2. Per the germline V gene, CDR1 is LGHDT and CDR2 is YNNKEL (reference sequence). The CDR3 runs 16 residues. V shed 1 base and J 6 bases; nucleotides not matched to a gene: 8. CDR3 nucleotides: TGTGCCAGCAGCCAAGCTAATAGCGGGGGGGCCTTCGAGCAGTACTTC. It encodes CASSQANSGGAFEQYF.

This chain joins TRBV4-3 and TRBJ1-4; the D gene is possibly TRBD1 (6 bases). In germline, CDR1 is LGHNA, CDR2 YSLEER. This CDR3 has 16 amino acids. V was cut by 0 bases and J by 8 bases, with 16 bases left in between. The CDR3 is CASSQDDGQTSEKLFF. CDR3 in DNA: TGCGCCAGCAGCCAAGACGATGGACAGACTAGCGAAAAACTGTTTTTT.

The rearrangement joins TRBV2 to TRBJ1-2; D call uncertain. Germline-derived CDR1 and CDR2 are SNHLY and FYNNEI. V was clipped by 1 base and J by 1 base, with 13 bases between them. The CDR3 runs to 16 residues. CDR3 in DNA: TGTGCCAGCAGTGAAGAGGGTACAGCTCTTAACTATGGCTACACCTTC. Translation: CASSEEGTALNYGYTF.

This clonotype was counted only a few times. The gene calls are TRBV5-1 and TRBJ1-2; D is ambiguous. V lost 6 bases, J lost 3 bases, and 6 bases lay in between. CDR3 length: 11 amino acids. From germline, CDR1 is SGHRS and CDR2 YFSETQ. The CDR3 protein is CASIPYYGYTF. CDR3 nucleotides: TGCGCCAGCATCCCATACTATGGCTACACCTTC.

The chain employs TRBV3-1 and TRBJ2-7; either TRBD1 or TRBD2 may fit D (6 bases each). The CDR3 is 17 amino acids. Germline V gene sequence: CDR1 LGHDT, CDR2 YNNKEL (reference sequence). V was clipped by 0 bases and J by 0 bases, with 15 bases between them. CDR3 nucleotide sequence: TGTGCCAGCAGCCAAGATGGTGGAGGGGGGAACTCCTACGAGCAGTACTTC. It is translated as CASSQDGGGGNSYEQYF.

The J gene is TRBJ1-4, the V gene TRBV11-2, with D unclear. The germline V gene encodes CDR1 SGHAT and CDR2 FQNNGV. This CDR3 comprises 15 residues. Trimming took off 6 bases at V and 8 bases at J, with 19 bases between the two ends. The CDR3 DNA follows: TGTGCCAGCAGTTACCCGGGGATTGGAGAAGAAAAACTGTTTTTT. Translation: CASSYPGIGEEKLFF. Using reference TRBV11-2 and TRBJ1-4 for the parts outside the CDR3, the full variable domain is EAGVAQSPRYKIIEKRQSVAFWCNPISGHATLYWYQQILGQGPKLLIQFQNNGVVDDSQLPKDRFSAERLKGVDSTLKIQPAKLEDSAVYLCASSYPGIGEEKLFFGSGTQLSVL.